This T cell receptor (beta chain) was profiled in a study of T-cell reconstitution after alpha-beta-depleted transplantation in children (dated by TCRdb to between 2015 and 2016). At the level of the whole study: Using TCR repertoire profiling, the study followed T-cell immune reconstitution in a quantitative way in children after TCRalphabeta/CD19-depleted allogeneic hematopoietic cell transplantation. What the research found in general, with its limitations: The apparently early alphabetaT-cell count recovery about two months after transplant was reportedly dependent on only several hundred rapidly expanded clones derived from non-depleted graft cells. Over the following months the frequencies of hyperexpanded clones went down, and after one year T-cell counts and TCRbeta diversity were mostly credited to newly produced T cells. The high TCRbeta diversity at day 60 in some patients was ascribed to recipient T cells and intrathymic progenitors that had survived conditioning.

Receptor libraries were prepared by PCR. Sequenced on an Illumina HiSeq 2500. TCR library preparation used molecular barcoding, with unique molecular identifiers applied to normalize quantification of the TCRbeta repertoire. In TCRdb, the public reads were trimmed at Q25 with fastp and aligned with MiXCR, with productive beta chains retained. Rows are unified per CDR3 protein, each entry keeping the most common DNA and genes. For this sample there are 500,000 to 750,000 distinct CDR3 sequences; about an eighth appear just once. The ten top clones hold 2.2% of the sample. The V and J ends are trimmed by 6 bases and 0 bases, leaving 12 bases between them. The CDR3 numbers 15 residues from cysteine through phenylalanine. The only DNA kept is the CDR3, 45 bases in frame from the first base. The sample's treatment or condition label is to be understood as: allogeneic hematopoietic cell transplantation with graft depleted of TCRalphabeta T cells and CD19 B cells. The children who served as transplant recipients had been given grafts of TCRalphabeta/CD19-depleted allogeneic hematopoietic cells.

This clonotype was picked up many times. Its antigen remains unidentified. No qualities accompany the bases; no much larger clone lies one base away. The sample here was PBMCs, mostly from graft donor cells, taken 360 days after TCRalphabeta/CD19-depleted stem cell transplant. Recombination joined TRBV12-3 or TRBV12-4 with TRBJ2-4; no confident D gene assignment can be made. The source of this sequence is a male patient younger than 18 who had a stem cell transplant for acute myeloid leukemia, so the T cells may come from the graft donor. The bases read TGTGCCAGCAGATTACTGGGGTTAGCCAAAAACATTCAGTACTTC. It translates to CASRLLGLAKNIQYF.